These T cell receptor beta chains were read from a single sample in a study of T cell changes during pregnancy in multiple sclerosis. Generated by immunoSEQ multiplex PCR, the TCRdb table keeps only in-frame clones and is missing some. The top ten clones hold under 6.5% of a sample with several thousand clones, 85% to 90% of them seen once. Specimen: CD8+ T cells from peripheral blood mononuclear cells, collected in the first trimester of pregnancy. These receptors came from a female donor in good health, enrolled as a control in a pregnancy study. The CDR3 runs from the conserved cysteine through the conserved F or W. The D gene is left open where the match is weak.

d_call v_call cdr3_aa
- TRBV9 CASSVEPQRSYEQYF
- TRBV10-3 CAISESWVASSNEQFF
- TRBV30 CAWMRGGLRAQYF
TRBD2 TRBV6-6 CASGGAYNEQFF
TRBD2 TRBV6-4 CASSPTSGGVETQYF
TRBD1 TRBV13 CASTKTGERSYNEQFF
TRBD1 TRBV6-1 CASSPGGRDEKLFF
TRBD2 TRBV25-1 CASSRGSGYNEQFF
- TRBV28 CATKQGLPVSEAFF
TRBD1 TRBV9 CASSPQTGVYTEAFF